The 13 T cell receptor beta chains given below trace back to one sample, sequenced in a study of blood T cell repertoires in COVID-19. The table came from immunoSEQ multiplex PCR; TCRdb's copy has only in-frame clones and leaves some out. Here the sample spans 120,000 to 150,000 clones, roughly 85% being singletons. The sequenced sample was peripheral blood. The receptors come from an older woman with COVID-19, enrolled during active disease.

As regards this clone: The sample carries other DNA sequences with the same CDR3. The CDR3 coding sequence is TGCGCCAGCAGCTTGGCTGGACTAGCGGGCACCGGGGAGCTGTTTTTT. Residues: CASSLAGLAGTGELFF. The rearrangement uses TRBV5-1 and TRBJ2-2; 11 bases agree with TRBD2. This CDR3 has 16 residues. Germline assignment: CDR1 SGHRS and CDR2 YFSETQ. V gave up 0 bases and J gave up 4 bases; unmatched junction bases: 2.

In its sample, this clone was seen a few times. CDR3 loop: CASSFPGVLTQGDEQFF. The DNA for the CDR3 is TGTGCCAGCAGCTTTCCCGGAGTGTTGACGCAGGGCGATGAGCAGTTCTTC. V usage is TRBV7-3 and J usage is TRBJ2-1; a weak D match, TRBD1 (5 bases). Germline CDR1 and CDR2: SGHTA and FQGTGA. The V end was cut by 3 bases, the J end by 8 bases, with 23 bases between. The CDR3 spans 17 residues.

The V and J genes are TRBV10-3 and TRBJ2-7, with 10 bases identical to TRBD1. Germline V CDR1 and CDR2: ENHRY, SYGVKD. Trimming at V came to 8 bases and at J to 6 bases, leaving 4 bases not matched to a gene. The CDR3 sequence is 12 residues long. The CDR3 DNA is TGTGCCATCGTGACAGGGGGCGGCGAGCAGTACTTC. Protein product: CAIVTGGGEQYF.

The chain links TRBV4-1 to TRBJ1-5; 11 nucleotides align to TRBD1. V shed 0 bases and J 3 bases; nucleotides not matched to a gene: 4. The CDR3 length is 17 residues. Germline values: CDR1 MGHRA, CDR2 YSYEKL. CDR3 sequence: CASSQEGDRGANQPQHF. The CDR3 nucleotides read TGCGCCAGCAGCCAAGAGGGGGACAGGGGGGCCAATCAGCCCCAGCATTTT.

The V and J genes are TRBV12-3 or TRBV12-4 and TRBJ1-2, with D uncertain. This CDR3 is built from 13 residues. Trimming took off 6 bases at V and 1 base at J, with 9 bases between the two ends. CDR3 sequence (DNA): TGTGCCAGCAGCCCGGTAGTTAACTATGGCTACACCTTC. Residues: CASSPVVNYGYTF.

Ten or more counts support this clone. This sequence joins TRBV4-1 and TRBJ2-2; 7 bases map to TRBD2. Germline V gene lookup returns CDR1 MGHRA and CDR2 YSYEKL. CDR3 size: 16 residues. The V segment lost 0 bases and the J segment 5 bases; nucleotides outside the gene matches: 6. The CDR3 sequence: CASSQDSGGWTGELFF. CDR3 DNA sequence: TGCGCCAGCAGCCAAGACTCCGGGGGGTGGACCGGGGAGCTGTTTTTT.

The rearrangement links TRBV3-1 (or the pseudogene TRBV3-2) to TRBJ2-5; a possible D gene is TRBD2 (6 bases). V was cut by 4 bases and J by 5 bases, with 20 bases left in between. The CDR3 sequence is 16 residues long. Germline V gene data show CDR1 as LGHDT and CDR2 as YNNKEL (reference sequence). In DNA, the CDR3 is TGTGCCAGCAGCCCCTCCCTCGGAGGGGATGGGGAGACCCAGTACTTC. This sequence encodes CASSPSLGGDGETQYF.

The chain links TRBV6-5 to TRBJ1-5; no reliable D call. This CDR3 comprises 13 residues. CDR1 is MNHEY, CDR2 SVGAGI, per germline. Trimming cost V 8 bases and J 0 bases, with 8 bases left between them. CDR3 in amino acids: CASGEYSNQPQHF. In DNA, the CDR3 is TGTGCCAGCGGGGAGTATAGCAATCAGCCCCAGCATTTT.

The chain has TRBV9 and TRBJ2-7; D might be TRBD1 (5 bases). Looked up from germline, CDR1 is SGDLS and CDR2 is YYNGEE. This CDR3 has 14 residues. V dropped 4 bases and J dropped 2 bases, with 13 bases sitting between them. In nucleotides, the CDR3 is TGTGCCAGCAGCCCCCAGACAGAGACCTACGAGCAGTACTTC. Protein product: CASSPQTETYEQYF.

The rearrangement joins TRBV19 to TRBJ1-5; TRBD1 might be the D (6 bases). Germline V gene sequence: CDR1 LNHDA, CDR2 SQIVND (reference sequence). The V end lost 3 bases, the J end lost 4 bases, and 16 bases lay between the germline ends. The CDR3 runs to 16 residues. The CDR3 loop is CASSMFGGGTNQPQHF. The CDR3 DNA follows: TGTGCCAGTAGTATGTTTGGGGGGGGGACAAATCAGCCCCAGCATTTT.

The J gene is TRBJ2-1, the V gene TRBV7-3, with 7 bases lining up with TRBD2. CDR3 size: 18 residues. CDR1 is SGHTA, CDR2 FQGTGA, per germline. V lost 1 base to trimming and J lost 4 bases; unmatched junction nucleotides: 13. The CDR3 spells CASSLIPIRTGGYNEQFF. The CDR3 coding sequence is TGTGCCAGCAGCTTAATCCCGATTCGGACGGGGGGATACAATGAGCAGTTCTTC.

The CDR3 is CASSQDVGQGNEQYF. The CDR3 DNA follows: TGCGCCAGCAGCCAAGATGTAGGACAGGGGAATGAGCAGTACTTC. This chain connects TRBV4-1 to TRBJ2-7, with 9 positions matching TRBD1. CDR3 size: 15 residues. V dropped 0 bases and J dropped 7; count of bases not matched to a gene: 7. Germline V gene sequence: CDR1 MGHRA, CDR2 YSYEKL.

The CDR3 region has the DNA TGTGCCACCAGCAGAGATTGGGGCGCTAACTATGGCTACACCTTC. It codes for CATSRDWGANYGYTF. The chain uses TRBV15 and TRBJ1-2; TRBD1 is a possible D gene (5 bases). CDR3 length: 15 residues. The germline V and J ends were trimmed by 0 bases and 0 bases, with 8 bases remaining between them. Per germline, CDR1 LNHNV and CDR2 YYDKDF (reference sequence).